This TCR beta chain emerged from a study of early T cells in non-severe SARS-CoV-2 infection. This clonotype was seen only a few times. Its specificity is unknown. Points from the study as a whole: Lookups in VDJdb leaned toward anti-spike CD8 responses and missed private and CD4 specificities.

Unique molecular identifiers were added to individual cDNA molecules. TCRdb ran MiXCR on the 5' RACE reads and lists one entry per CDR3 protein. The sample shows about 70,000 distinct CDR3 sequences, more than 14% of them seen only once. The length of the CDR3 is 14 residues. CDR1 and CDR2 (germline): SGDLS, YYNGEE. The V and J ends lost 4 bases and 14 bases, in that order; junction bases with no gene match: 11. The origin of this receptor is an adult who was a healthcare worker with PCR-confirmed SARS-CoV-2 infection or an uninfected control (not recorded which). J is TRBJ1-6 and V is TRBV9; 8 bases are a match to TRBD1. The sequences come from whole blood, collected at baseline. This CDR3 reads CASSYGTGTRSLHF. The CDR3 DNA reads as TGTGCCAGCAGCTACGGGACAGGTACTCGGTCCCTCCACTTT. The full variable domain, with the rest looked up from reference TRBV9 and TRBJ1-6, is DSGVTQTPKHLITATGQRVTLRCSPRSGDLSVYWYQQSLDQGLQFLIQYYNGEERAKGNILERFSAQQFPDLHSELNLSSLELGDSALYFCASSYGTGTRSLHFGNGTRLTVT.